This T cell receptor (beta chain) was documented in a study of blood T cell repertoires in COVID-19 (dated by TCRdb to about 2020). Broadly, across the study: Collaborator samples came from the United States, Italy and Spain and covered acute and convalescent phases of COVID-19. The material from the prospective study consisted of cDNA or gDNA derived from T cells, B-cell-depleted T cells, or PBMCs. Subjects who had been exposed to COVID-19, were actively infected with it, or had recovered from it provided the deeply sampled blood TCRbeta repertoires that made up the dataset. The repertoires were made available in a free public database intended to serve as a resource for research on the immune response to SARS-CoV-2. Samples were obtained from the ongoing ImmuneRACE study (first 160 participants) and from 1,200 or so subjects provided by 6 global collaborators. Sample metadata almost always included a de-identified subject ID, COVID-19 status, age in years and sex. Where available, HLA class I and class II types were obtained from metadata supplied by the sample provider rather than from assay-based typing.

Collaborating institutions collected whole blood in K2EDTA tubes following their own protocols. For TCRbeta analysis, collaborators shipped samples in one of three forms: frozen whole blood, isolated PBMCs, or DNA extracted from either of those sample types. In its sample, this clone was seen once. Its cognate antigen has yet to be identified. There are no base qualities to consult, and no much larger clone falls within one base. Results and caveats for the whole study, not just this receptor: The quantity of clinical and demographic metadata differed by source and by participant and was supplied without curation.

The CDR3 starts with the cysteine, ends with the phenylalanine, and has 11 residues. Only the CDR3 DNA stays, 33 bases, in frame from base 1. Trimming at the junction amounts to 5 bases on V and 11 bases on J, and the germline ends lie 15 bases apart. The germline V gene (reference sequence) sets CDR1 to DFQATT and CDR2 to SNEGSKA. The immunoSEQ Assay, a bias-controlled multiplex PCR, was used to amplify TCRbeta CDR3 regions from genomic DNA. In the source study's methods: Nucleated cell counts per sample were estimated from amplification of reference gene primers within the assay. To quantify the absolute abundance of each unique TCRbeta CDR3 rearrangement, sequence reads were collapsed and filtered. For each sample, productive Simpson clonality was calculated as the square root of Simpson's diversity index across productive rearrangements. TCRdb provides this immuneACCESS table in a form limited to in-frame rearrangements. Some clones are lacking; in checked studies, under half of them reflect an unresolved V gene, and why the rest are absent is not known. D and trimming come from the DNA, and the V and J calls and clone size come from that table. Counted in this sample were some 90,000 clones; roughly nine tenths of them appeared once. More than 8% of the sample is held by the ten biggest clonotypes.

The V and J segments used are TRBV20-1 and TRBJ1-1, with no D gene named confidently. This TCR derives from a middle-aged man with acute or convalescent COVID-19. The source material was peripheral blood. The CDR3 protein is CSAGKESGAFF. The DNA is TGCAGTGCTGGCAAGGAAAGCGGTGCTTTCTTT.